These 14 T cell receptor beta chains were all obtained from the same sample, sequenced in a study of graft-versus-host responses after intestinal transplantation. Their antigen targets remain unknown. The repertoire was sequenced with immunoSEQ multiplex PCR; TCRdb's copy has only in-frame clones and lacks some. The repertoire has under 150,000 clones, about nine tenths of them found once; the top ten carry roughly 0.17%. The input for sequencing was unstimulated CD4+ T cells sorted from spleen or lymph node cells, taken before intestinal transplant. Source of these receptors: a human donor who received an intestinal transplant.

This clone was counted a single time. The chain links TRBV9 to TRBJ2-7, with a weak D call TRBD2 (7 bases). CDR3 length: 16 amino acids. The V gene's germline CDR1 is SGDLS and CDR2 YYNGEE. V was clipped by 0 bases and J by 0 bases, with 13 bases between them. The DNA of the CDR3 is TGTGCCAGCAGCGTAGGCGGGGGCCACAGCTCCTACGAGCAGTACTTC. Translated, it gives CASSVGGGHSSYEQYF. Looking up the rest from reference TRBV9 and TRBJ2-7 gives the full variable domain: DSGVTQTPKHLITATGQRVTLRCSPRSGDLSVYWYQQSLDQGLQFLIQYYNGEERAKGNILERFSAQQFPDLHSELNLSSLELGDSALYFCASSVGGGHSSYEQYFGPGTRLTVT.

This clone was seen a single time. The chain combines TRBV19 with TRBJ1-4; tentative D call: TRBD1 (6 bases). From germline, CDR1 is LNHDA and CDR2 SQIVND (reference sequence). The CDR3 loop spans 14 amino acids. V dropped 5 bases and J dropped 8 bases, with 15 bases sitting between them. The CDR3: CASSRGGAGEKLFF. Written as DNA, the CDR3 is TGTGCCAGTAGTCGGGGGGGGGCAGGGGAAAAACTGTTTTTT. Based on the CDR3 plus reference TRBV19 and TRBJ1-4, the full variable domain is DGGITQSPKYLFRKEGQNVTLSCEQNLNHDAMYWYRQDPGQGLRLIYYSQIVNDFQKGDIAEGYSVSREKKESFPLTVTSAQKNPTAFYLCASSRGGAGEKLFFGSGTQLSVL.

This chain uses TRBV6-1 with TRBJ1-5; 7 bases are a match to TRBD1. This CDR3 has 14 amino acids. Germline CDR1 is MNHNS and CDR2 is SASEGT. J was trimmed by 6 bases and V by 6 bases; bases with no gene match: 8. CDR3 residues: CASRPTGLAQPQHF. The DNA of the CDR3 is TGTGCCAGCAGGCCGACAGGGCTCGCTCAGCCCCAGCATTTT.

This chain connects TRBV5-1 to TRBJ2-7, with TRBD1 matching over 11 bases. Germline CDR1 and CDR2: SGHRS and YFSETQ. J was trimmed by 1 base and V by 6 bases; bases with no gene match: 3. The CDR3 sequence is 14 residues long. The CDR3 loop is CASKGQGASYEQYF. CDR3 DNA sequence: TGCGCCAGCAAAGGACAGGGGGCTTCCTACGAGCAGTACTTC. The complete variable domain, with remaining parts taken from reference TRBV5-1 and TRBJ2-7, reads KAGVTQTPRYLIKTRGQQVTLSCSPISGHRSVSWYQQTPGQGLQFLFEYFSETQRNKGNFPGRFSGRQFSNSRSEMNVSTLELGDSALYLCASKGQGASYEQYFGPGTRLTVT.

The genes are TRBV4-3 and TRBJ2-1; D unresolved. This CDR3 contains 14 residues. Germline V gene sequence: CDR1 LGHNA, CDR2 YSLEER. V lost 4 bases and J lost 6, with 13 bases in between. DNA of the CDR3: TGCGCCAGCAGCCTAGAGGAGTCTTCCAATGAGCAGTTCTTC. Translated, it gives CASSLEESSNEQFF.

The chain has TRBV7-8 and TRBJ1-1, with a possible D match to TRBD1 (5 bases). CDR1 is SGHVS, CDR2 FQNEAQ, per germline. CDR3 length equals 13 residues. Trimming removed 2 bases at V and 2 bases at J, with 6 bases between. CDR3 amino acids: CASSLRGNTEAFF. CDR3 DNA: TGTGCCAGCAGCTTAAGGGGAAACACTGAAGCTTTCTTT. The entire variable domain, with the rest obtained from reference TRBV7-8 and TRBJ1-1, is as follows: GAGVSQSPRYKVAKRGQDVALRCDPISGHVSLFWYQQALGQGPEFLTYFQNEAQLDKSGLPSDRFFAERPEGSVSTLKIQRTQQEDSAVYLCASSLRGNTEAFFGQGTRLTVV.

V and J are TRBV6-6 and TRBJ1-1; D is perhaps TRBD1 (5 bases). Germline V gene sequence: CDR1 MNHNY, CDR2 SVGAGI (reference sequence). CDR3 length equals 13 residues. For the CDR3, the DNA is TGTGGCACTACGACAGCGACGAACACTGAAGCTTTCTTT. Translation: CGTTTATNTEAFF.

The chain carries TRBV27 and TRBJ2-5, with 13 bases lining up with TRBD2. The trim removed 5 bases at V and 7 bases at J, leaving 7 bases unmatched. CDR3 length: 15 residues. CDR1 is MNHEY and CDR2 is SMNVEV in the germline V gene (reference sequence). The CDR3 DNA reads TGTGCCAGCAGTCCCGGACTAGCGGGGGCCCTGACCCAGTACTTC. Amino acids: CASSPGLAGALTQYF.

The rearrangement uses TRBV5-1 and TRBJ2-4; the match to TRBD1 covers 12 bases. Germline CDR1 is SGHRS and CDR2 is YFSETQ. The length of the CDR3 is 17 residues. With 1 base clipped from V and 5 bases from J, the junction kept 7 bases outside the gene matches. CDR3 nucleotide sequence: TGCGCCAGCAGCTTGACCGGGACAGGGGGCCTCGAAAACATTCAGTACTTC. This gives the protein CASSLTGTGGLENIQYF.

This clone was recorded a few times. V and J are TRBV6-1 and TRBJ2-1; 7 bases are shared with TRBD2. The CDR3 is 15 residues long. Trimming at V came to 3 bases and at J to 9 bases, leaving 11 bases not matched to a gene. CDR1 MNHNS and CDR2 SASEGT come from the germline V gene. CDR3 DNA: TGTGCCAGCAGTGATCGTGGAAGCGGGAAGACTGAGCAGTTCTTC. This translates into CASSDRGSGKTEQFF.

CDR3 bases: TGTGCCAGCAGCTTAAGACCGGGACAGGGGGACACTGAAGCTTTCTTT. It specifies CASSLRPGQGDTEAFF. The V and J genes are TRBV7-6 and TRBJ1-1, with 11 bases identical to TRBD1. Germline values: CDR1 SGHVS, CDR2 FNYEAQ. The V gene end was trimmed by 2 bases and the J gene end by 3 bases; junction bases not matched to a gene: 5. CDR3 size: 16 residues. Full variable domain (rest looked up from reference TRBV7-6 and TRBJ1-1): GAGVSQSPRYKVTKRGQDVALRCDPISGHVSLYWYRQALGQGPEFLTYFNYEAQQDKSGLPNDRFSAERPEGSISTLTIQRTEQRDSAMYRCASSLRPGQGDTEAFFGQGTRLTVV.

This chain connects TRBV2 to TRBJ2-5; 15 bases agree with TRBD2. The CDR3 has 17 amino acids. Germline loops: CDR1 SNHLY, CDR2 FYNNEI. V lost 7 bases to trimming and J lost 2 bases; unmatched junction nucleotides: 8. For the CDR3, the DNA is TGTGCCAGCAATGCGGGACTAGCGGGGGGTCAACAAGAGACCCAGTACTTC. Encoded protein: CASNAGLAGGQQETQYF.

The chain carries TRBV2 and TRBJ1-3; 10 nucleotides align to TRBD1. The CDR3 covers 15 residues. Germline CDR1 and CDR2: SNHLY and FYNNEI. V was clipped by 4 bases and J by 2 bases; unmatched bases: 2. The CDR3: CASSVDRGTGNTIYF. The CDR3 DNA follows: TGTGCCAGCAGTGTGGACAGGGGGACTGGAAACACCATATATTTT.

The chain joins TRBV10-3 to TRBJ2-1, with 7 bases lining up with TRBD2. Looked up from germline, CDR1 is ENHRY and CDR2 is SYGVKD. Losses at the gene ends were 0 bases for V and 8 bases for J; bases not matched to a gene: 10. The CDR3 has 16 amino acids. This CDR3 is CAISESYGLGAHEQFF. CDR3 coding DNA: TGTGCCATCAGTGAGTCGTACGGACTAGGGGCACATGAGCAGTTCTTC.